Below, 2 T cell receptor beta chains from the same sample are listed, as sequenced in a study of early T cells in non-severe SARS-CoV-2 infection. In TCRdb, the 5' RACE reads were re-called with MiXCR into one record per CDR3 protein. The sample lists some 66,000 distinct CDR3 sequences; less than 9.5% were seen once. The sequenced sample was whole blood. The receptors originated from an adult who was a healthcare worker with PCR-confirmed SARS-CoV-2 infection or an uninfected control (not recorded which).

In its sample, this clonotype was seen a few times. V is TRBV4-2 and J is TRBJ2-4; 8 positions agree with TRBD1. CDR1 and CDR2 (germline): LGHNA, YNFKEQ. This CDR3 spans 15 amino acids. Trimming cost V 3 bases and J 4 bases; bases outside gene matches: 5. The CDR3 DNA follows: TGTGCCAGCAGCCAGGGGGACAGGACGAAAAACATTCAGTACTTC. Its protein product is CASSQGDRTKNIQYF.

V gene TRBV6-5 combines with J gene TRBJ2-7, with 12 bases that match TRBD1. The germline CDR1 and CDR2 sequences are MNHEY and SVGAGI. This CDR3 is 15 amino acids long. V dropped 5 bases and J dropped 6; count of bases not matched to a gene: 8. The DNA for the CDR3 is TGTGCCAGCAGTGTCTCCGGGACAGGGGGCGCCGAGCAGTACTTC. It encodes CASSVSGTGGAEQYF.